This TCR beta chain appears in the sequencing data of a study of shared clonotypes between healthy human individuals. Each subset's genomic DNA was shared equally among a number of immunoSEQ plates. Profiled with immunoSEQ multiplex PCR; TCRdb holds only in-frame clones, not every one. The sample contains about 2.3 million clones, 92% of which appear only once. General study points: At large depth, rarefaction still showed sorted-subset sequencing to be incomplete. When naive CD4 clonotypes were compared across a few donors, about 5% were shared. Relative to clonotypes present in all four donors, those not shared had lower generation probabilities.

This CDR3 spans 12 amino acids. The germline CDR1 and CDR2 sequences are SGHTA and FQGNSA. Trimming pared 5 bases from V and 8 bases from J, leaving 7 bases between. Turning to this clone: Its matching antigen is unknown.

The sequenced material came from naive CD4+ T cells from PBMCs. Subset given: CD45RA+ positively selected. This rearrangement joins TRBV7-2 to TRBJ1-6, with D possibly TRBD1 on 6 matching bases. The clonotype originates from a man aged 18 to 30 in good health. Some clones in this sample may be carry-over from other donors' samples. CDR3 bases: TGTGCCAGCAGCCCAGGGGATTCACCCCTCCACTTT. Protein: CASSPGDSPLHF. The full variable domain, in which reference TRBV7-2 and TRBJ1-6 provide the parts outside the CDR3, is GAGVSQSPSNKVTEKGKDVELRCDPISGHTALYWYRQSLGQGLEFLIYFQGNSAPDKSGLPSDRFSAERTGGSVSTLTIQRTQQEDSAVYLCASSPGDSPLHFGNGTRLTVT.